The 19 T cell receptor beta chains reported below all come from one sample, sequenced in a study of PD-1 blockade in classical Hodgkin lymphoma. Method: immunoSEQ multiplex PCR; TCRdb's copy keeps in-frame clones and lacks some. The table has 35,000 to 50,000 clones, approximately 83% seen once; the top ten hold 20% to 25%. Autologous stem cell transplantation was followed by relapse in every patient, and brentuximab vedotin exposure varied. The sequencing used peripheral blood mononuclear cells (PBMCs), collected at baseline. Receptors originate from a human donor with classical Hodgkin lymphoma.

The rearrangement links TRBV18 to TRBJ1-2; D not certain. CDR3 length equals 14 residues. Germline V gene lookup returns CDR1 KGHSH and CDR2 LQKENI. V was clipped by 0 bases and J by 0 bases, with 5 bases between them. The CDR3 is CASSPPNANYGYTF. As DNA, the CDR3 is TGTGCCAGCTCACCACCAAATGCTAACTATGGCTACACCTTC. Using reference TRBV18 and TRBJ1-2 for the parts outside the CDR3, the full variable domain is NAGVMQNPRHLVRRRGQEARLRCSPMKGHSHVYWYRQLPEEGLKFMVYLQKENIIDESGMPKERFSAEFPKEGPSILRIQQVVRGDSAAYFCASSPPNANYGYTFGSGTRLTVV.

This clone was seen a handful of times. The J gene is TRBJ2-7, the V gene TRBV14; 9 bases agree with TRBD1. J was trimmed by 3 bases and V by 5 bases; bases with no gene match: 11. Germline lookup yields CDR1 SGHDN and CDR2 FVKESK. The length of the CDR3 is 16 residues. CDR3 in amino acids: CASSAEIWDRVYEQYF. The DNA for the CDR3 is TGTGCCAGCAGCGCCGAGATATGGGACAGGGTCTACGAGCAGTACTTC.

The chain employs TRBV19 and TRBJ1-4; D remains ambiguous. This CDR3 comprises 11 residues. In germline, CDR1 is LNHDA, CDR2 SQIVND (reference sequence). The V and J ends lost 4 bases and 8 bases respectively, with 5 bases between them. The CDR3 is CASSRKEKLFF. The CDR3 nucleotides read TGTGCCAGTAGTAGGAAGGAAAAACTGTTTTTT.

This clone was observed a few times. The chain employs TRBV6-5 and TRBJ2-7; 7 bases fit TRBD1. The CDR3 sequence is 14 residues long. The trim removed 5 bases at V and 4 bases at J, leaving 8 bases unmatched. Per the germline V gene, CDR1 is MNHEY and CDR2 is SVGAGI. CDR3 region: CASSPTGTVYEQYF. As DNA, the CDR3 is TGTGCCAGCAGTCCAACCGGGACAGTGTACGAGCAGTACTTC.

The chain uses TRBV19 and TRBJ2-1, with 7 nucleotides matching TRBD2. This CDR3 spans 13 amino acids. Trimming cost V 7 bases and J 3 bases; bases outside gene matches: 3. CDR1 and CDR2 (germline): LNHDA, SQIVND (reference sequence). CDR3 in DNA: TGTGCCAGTAAATCTAGCGGCTACAATGAGCAGTTCTTC. Translated: CASKSSGYNEQFF.

The V gene is TRBV25-1, the J gene TRBJ2-2; TRBD2 is a possible D gene (6 bases). The CDR3 sequence is 14 residues long. V was trimmed by 1 base and J by 8 bases, leaving 11 bases between them. The germline gives CDR1 MGHDK, CDR2 SYGVNS. As DNA, the CDR3 is TGTGCCAGCAGTGAATGGGGGGTGAGGGGGGAGCTGTTTTTT. This encodes CASSEWGVRGELFF.

The V call is TRBV5-4, the J call TRBJ2-5; 10 nucleotides agree with TRBD1. Trimming removed 4 bases from V and 5 bases from J; junction bases left unmatched: 8. The CDR3 is 15 amino acids. Per the germline V gene, CDR1 is SGHNT and CDR2 is YYREEE (reference sequence). CDR3 bases: TGTGCCAGCAGCGCGGGACAGGGGTTGGGGGAGACCCAGTACTTC. Protein product: CASSAGQGLGETQYF.

This sequence joins TRBV7-2 and TRBJ2-5, with D possibly being TRBD2 (6 bases). Matching the DNA end better, TRBJ2-7 makes the J call doubtful. The CDR3 consists of 15 residues. The germline CDR1 and CDR2 sequences are SGHTA and FQGNSA. CDR3 residues: CASSLKGTGLYEQYF. CDR3 in DNA: TGTGCCAGCAGCTTAAAAGGGACGGGACTTTACGAGCAGTACTTC.

The CDR3 DNA sequence: TGTGCCAGCAGTGAACTAGCGAAAGAGCAGTACTTC. It translates to CASSELAKEQYF. The chain recombines TRBV2 with TRBJ2-7; a possible D gene is TRBD2 (6 bases). The V gene's germline CDR1 is SNHLY and CDR2 FYNNEI. Trimming took off 2 bases at V and 7 bases at J, with 9 bases between the two ends. The CDR3 is 12 amino acids.

The CDR3 DNA is TGCAGCGTTGAAGTACAGGGGTACACTGAAGCTTTCTTT. Amino acid sequence: CSVEVQGYTEAFF. This chain uses TRBV29-1 with TRBJ1-1; 7 bases agree with TRBD1. The trim removed 1 base at V and 3 bases at J, leaving 2 bases unmatched. The CDR3 covers 13 residues. Germline V gene sequence: CDR1 SQVTM, CDR2 ANQGSEA.

This chain joins TRBV5-6 and TRBJ1-5; D not resolved. CDR1 is SGHDT, CDR2 YYEEEE, per germline. There are 14 residues in the CDR3. Trimming cost V 0 bases and J 3 bases, with 7 bases left between them. CDR3 amino acids: CASSLDSSNQPQHF. CDR3 bases: TGTGCCAGCAGCTTGGACAGCTCCAATCAGCCCCAGCATTTT. The whole variable domain, remainder taken from reference TRBV5-6 and TRBJ1-5, is DAGVTQSPTHLIKTRGQQVTLRCSPKSGHDTVSWYQQALGQGPQFIFQYYEEEERQRGNFPDRFSGHQFPNYSSELNVNALLLGDSALYLCASSLDSSNQPQHFGDGTRLSIL.

V usage is TRBV25-1 and J usage is TRBJ1-1; 7 bases map to TRBD1. Germline CDR1 is MGHDK and CDR2 is SYGVNS. CDR3 size: 15 residues. V shed 0 bases and J 10 bases; nucleotides not matched to a gene: 11. CDR3 in amino acids: CASSEYQTGEGRAFF. For the CDR3, the DNA is TGTGCCAGCAGTGAATATCAAACAGGGGAGGGACGAGCTTTCTTT. The full variable domain, with the rest looked up from reference TRBV25-1 and TRBJ1-1, is EADIYQTPRYLVIGTGKKITLECSQTMGHDKMYWYQQDPGMELHLIHYSYGVNSTEKGDLSSESTVSRIRTEHFPLTLESARPSHTSQYLCASSEYQTGEGRAFFGQGTRLTVV.

V gene TRBV28 combines with J gene TRBJ1-5; the D gene is possibly TRBD1 (5 bases). The V end was cut by 3 bases, the J end by 2 bases, with 14 bases between. The CDR3 sequence is 16 residues long. Germline V gene data show CDR1 as MDHEN and CDR2 as SYDVKM. In DNA, the CDR3 is TGTGCCAGCAGTTTTCGGGGAGGGGCAGGCAATCAGCCCCAGCATTTT. Translation: CASSFRGGAGNQPQHF.

This chain joins TRBV28 and TRBJ2-5, with 7 bases fitting TRBD2. This CDR3 is built from 14 residues. The V gene end was trimmed by 8 bases and the J gene end by 5 bases; junction bases not matched to a gene: 11. The germline gives CDR1 MDHEN, CDR2 SYDVKM. The CDR3 coding sequence is TGTGCCAGCGGGGGAGGGAGGGCATTTGAGACCCAGTACTTC. Protein sequence: CASGGGRAFETQYF.

The rearrangement joins TRBV28 to TRBJ2-1; D gene ambiguous. Germline-derived CDR1 and CDR2 are MDHEN and SYDVKM. The CDR3 spans 15 residues. Trimming took 8 bases from V and 4 from J, leaving 18 bases between them. The CDR3 nucleotides are TGTGCCAGCCTAGGTGGTAGGCTGGGTTACAATGAGCAGTTCTTC. Translation: CASLGGRLGYNEQFF.

V is TRBV7-3 and J is TRBJ2-1, with D perhaps given as TRBD1 or TRBD2 (6 bases each). Trimming pared 1 base from V and 0 bases from J, leaving 13 bases between. The length of the CDR3 is 17 residues. Germline CDR1 SGHTA, CDR2 FQGTGA. As DNA, the CDR3 is TGTGCCAGCAGCTTAAAGGGGGGCGACCCCTCCTACAATGAGCAGTTCTTC. It translates to CASSLKGGDPSYNEQFF.

The V call is TRBV30, the J call TRBJ2-3; 9 bases agree with TRBD2. J gave up 3 bases and V 3 bases, and 4 bases lay outside the gene matches. The CDR3 runs to 14 residues. The germline CDR1 and CDR2 sequences are GTSNPN and SVGIG (reference sequence). CDR3 region: CAWSSGLATDTQYF. As DNA, the CDR3 is TGTGCCTGGAGCTCGGGACTAGCTACAGATACGCAGTATTTT.

V and J are TRBV14 and TRBJ2-1; D might be TRBD1 or TRBD2, each matching 6 bases. CDR3 size: 13 residues. Germline V gene sequence: CDR1 SGHDN, CDR2 FVKESK. V shed 8 bases and J shed 2 bases, with 10 bases lying between them. In nucleotides, the CDR3 is TGTGCCAGCCGAAGGGGGGCCTACAATGAGCAGTTCTTC. It codes for CASRRGAYNEQFF.

This chain connects TRBV9 to TRBJ1-2, with D uncertain. Germline V gives CDR1 SGDLS, CDR2 YYNGEE. This CDR3 has 14 residues. Trimming cost V 0 bases and J 2 bases, with 8 bases left between them. The CDR3 region is CASSVGLTNYGYTF. In nucleotides, the CDR3 is TGTGCCAGCAGCGTAGGTCTCACCAACTATGGCTACACCTTC.